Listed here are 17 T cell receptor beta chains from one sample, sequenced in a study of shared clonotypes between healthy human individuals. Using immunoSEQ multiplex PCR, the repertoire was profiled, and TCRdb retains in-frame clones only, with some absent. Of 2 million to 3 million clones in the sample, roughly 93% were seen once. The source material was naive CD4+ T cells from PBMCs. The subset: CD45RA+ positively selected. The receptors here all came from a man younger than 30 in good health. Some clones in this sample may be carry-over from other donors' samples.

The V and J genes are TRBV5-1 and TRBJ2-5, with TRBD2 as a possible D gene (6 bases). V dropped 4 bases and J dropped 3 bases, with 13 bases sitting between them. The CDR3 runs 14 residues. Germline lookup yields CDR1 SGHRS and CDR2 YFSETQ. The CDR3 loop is CASSTPGGEETQYF. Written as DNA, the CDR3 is TGCGCCAGCAGCACCCCTGGAGGGGAAGAGACCCAGTACTTC.

The CDR3 DNA is TGTGCCAGCAGTTCGGAGGGGACAGGGAGGTACGAGCAGTACTTC. This encodes CASSSEGTGRYEQYF. The chain joins TRBV6-5 to TRBJ2-7, with 9 bases that match TRBD1. The CDR3 contains 15 residues. The junction had 8 bases not matched to a gene; V was cut back by 4 bases and J by 4 bases. Germline V gene sequence: CDR1 MNHEY, CDR2 SVGAGI.

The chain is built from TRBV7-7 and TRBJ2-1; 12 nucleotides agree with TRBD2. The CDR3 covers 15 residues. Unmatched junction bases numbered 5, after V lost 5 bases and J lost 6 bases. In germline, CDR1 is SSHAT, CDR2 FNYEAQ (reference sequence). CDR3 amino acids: CASSRTSGNFNEQFF. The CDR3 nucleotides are TGTGCCAGCAGCCGGACTAGCGGGAACTTCAATGAGCAGTTCTTC.

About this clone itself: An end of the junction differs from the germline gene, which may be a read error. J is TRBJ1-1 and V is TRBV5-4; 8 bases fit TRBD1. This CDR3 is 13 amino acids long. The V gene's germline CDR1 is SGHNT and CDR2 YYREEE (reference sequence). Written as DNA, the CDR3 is TGTGCCAGCAGCACTAGCCGGACAGGGCCTTACCTCTTT. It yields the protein CASSTSRTGPYLF.

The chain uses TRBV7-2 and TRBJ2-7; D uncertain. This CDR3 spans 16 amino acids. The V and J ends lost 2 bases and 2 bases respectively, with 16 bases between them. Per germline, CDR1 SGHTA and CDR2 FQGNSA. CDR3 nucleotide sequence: TGTGCCAGCAGCTTATTCGGCTCGTCCGACCCCTACGAGCAGTACTTC. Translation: CASSLFGSSDPYEQYF.

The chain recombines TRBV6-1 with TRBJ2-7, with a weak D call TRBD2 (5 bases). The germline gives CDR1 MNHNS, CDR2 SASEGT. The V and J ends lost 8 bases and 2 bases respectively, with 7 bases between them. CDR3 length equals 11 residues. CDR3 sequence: CASQRAYEQYF. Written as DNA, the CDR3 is TGTGCCAGCCAGAGGGCCTACGAGCAGTACTTC.

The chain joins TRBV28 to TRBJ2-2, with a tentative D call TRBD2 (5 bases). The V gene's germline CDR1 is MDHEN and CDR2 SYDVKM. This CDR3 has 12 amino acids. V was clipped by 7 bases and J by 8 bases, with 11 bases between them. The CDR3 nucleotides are TGTGCCAGCACTATAGCGAGGGGGGAGCTGTTTTTT. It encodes CASTIARGELFF.

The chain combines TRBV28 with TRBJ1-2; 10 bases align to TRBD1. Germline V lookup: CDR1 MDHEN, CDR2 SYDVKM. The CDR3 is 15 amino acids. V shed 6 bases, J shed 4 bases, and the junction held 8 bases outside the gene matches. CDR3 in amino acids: CASRKTGGGLYGYTF. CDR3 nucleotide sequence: TGTGCCAGCAGGAAGACAGGGGGCGGTCTCTATGGCTACACCTTC.

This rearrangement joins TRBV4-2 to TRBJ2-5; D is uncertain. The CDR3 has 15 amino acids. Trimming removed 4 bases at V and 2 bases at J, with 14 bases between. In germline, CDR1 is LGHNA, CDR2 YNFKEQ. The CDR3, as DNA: TGTGCCAGCAGCCCCCTGGTAACACATCAAGAGACCCAGTACTTC. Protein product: CASSPLVTHQETQYF.

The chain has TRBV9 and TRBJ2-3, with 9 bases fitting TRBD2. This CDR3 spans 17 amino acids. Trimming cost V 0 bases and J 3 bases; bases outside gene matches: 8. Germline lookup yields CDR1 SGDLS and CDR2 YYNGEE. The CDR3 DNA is TGTGCCAGCAGCGTAGCTGGGCGGGAGGGCCATACAGATACGCAGTATTTT. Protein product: CASSVAGREGHTDTQYF.

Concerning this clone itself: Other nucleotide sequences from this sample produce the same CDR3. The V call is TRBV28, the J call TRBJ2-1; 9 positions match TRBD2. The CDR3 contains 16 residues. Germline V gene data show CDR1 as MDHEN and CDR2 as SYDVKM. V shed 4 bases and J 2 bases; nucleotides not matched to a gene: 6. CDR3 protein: CASSSGAGGPYNEQFF. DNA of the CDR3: TGTGCCAGCAGTTCCGGGGCGGGAGGGCCCTACAATGAGCAGTTCTTC.

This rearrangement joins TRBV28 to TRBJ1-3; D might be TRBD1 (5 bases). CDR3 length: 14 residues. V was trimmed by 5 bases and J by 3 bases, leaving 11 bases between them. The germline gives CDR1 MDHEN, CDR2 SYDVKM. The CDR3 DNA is TGTGCCAGCAGTCTTCGAAGGGGTGGAAACACCATATATTTT. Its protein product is CASSLRRGGNTIYF.

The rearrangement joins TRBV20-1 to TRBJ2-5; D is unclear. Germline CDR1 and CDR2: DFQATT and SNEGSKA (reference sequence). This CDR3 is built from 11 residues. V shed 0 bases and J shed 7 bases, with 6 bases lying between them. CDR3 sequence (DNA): TGCAGTGCTAGAGATCTGGTGACCCAGTACTTC. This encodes CSARDLVTQYF.

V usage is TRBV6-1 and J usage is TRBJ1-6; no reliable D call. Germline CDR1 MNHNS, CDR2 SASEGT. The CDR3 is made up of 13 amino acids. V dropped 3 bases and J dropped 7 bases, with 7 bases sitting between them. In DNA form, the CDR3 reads TGTGCCAGCAGTGACCGGGGAAATTCACCCCTCCACTTT. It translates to CASSDRGNSPLHF.

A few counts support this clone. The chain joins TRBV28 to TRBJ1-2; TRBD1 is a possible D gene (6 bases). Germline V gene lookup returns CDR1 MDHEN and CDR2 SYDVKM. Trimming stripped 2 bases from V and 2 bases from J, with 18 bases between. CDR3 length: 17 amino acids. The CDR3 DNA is TGTGCCAGCAGTTTAGGCAGGGGCCCCACATCGAACTATGGCTACACCTTC. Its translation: CASSLGRGPTSNYGYTF.

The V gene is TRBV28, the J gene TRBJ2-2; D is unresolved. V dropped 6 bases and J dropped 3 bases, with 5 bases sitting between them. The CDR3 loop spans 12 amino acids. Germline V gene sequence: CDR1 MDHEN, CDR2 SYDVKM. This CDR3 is CASSVYTGELFF. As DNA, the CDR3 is TGTGCCAGCAGCGTCTACACCGGGGAGCTGTTTTTT.

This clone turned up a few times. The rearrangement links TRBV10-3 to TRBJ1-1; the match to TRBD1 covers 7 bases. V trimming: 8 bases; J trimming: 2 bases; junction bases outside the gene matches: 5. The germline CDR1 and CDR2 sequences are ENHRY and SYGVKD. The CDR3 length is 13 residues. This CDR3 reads CAIRNRGNTEAFF. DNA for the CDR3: TGTGCCATCCGGAACAGGGGCAACACTGAAGCTTTCTTT.